The 30 T cell receptor beta chains below all came from one sample that was sequenced in a study of shared clonotypes between healthy human individuals. Profiling relied on immunoSEQ multiplex PCR, and the TCRdb table lists in-frame clones only, not all of them. The sample holds fewer than 2.5 million clones, roughly 93% seen once. The sequencing input was naive CD4+ T cells from PBMCs. This sample's subset: CD45RA+ positively selected. Every receptor here comes from a man between 18 and 29 years old in good health. Some clones in this sample may be carry-over from other donors' samples.

Turning to this clone: Other DNA variants within this sample encode the same CDR3. This chain uses TRBV5-1 with TRBJ2-3, with D unresolved. The CDR3 length is 16 residues. Trimming pared 0 bases from V and 1 base from J, leaving 12 bases between. Germline CDR1 and CDR2: SGHRS and YFSETQ. Here the CDR3 reads CASSLDGRVGTDTQYF. CDR3 nucleotides: TGCGCCAGCAGCTTGGACGGACGAGTGGGCACAGATACGCAGTATTTT.

The V gene is TRBV28, the J gene TRBJ2-7; D is perhaps TRBD1 or TRBD2 (7 bases each). The CDR3 length is 12 residues. Germline CDR1 MDHEN, CDR2 SYDVKM. V dropped 6 bases and J dropped 11 bases, with 17 bases sitting between them. The CDR3 protein is CASRPQTGREYF. CDR3 DNA: TGTGCCAGCAGACCCCAGACAGGGAGGGAGTACTTC.

The genes are TRBV9 and TRBJ2-3; D unclear. This CDR3 has 14 amino acids. V lost 4 bases to trimming and J lost 2 bases, with 11 bases between them. Germline V gene lookup returns CDR1 SGDLS and CDR2 YYNGEE. The CDR3 DNA sequence: TGTGCCAGCAGCCCCCAGGCTCCCACAGATACGCAGTATTTT. Amino acids: CASSPQAPTDTQYF.

This chain joins TRBV20-1 and TRBJ1-2; no definite D call. The germline V gene encodes CDR1 DFQATT and CDR2 SNEGSKA (reference sequence). The CDR3 consists of 11 residues. With 6 bases removed from V and 8 bases from J, the gap between germline ends came to 13 bases. Here the CDR3 DNA reads TGCAGTGCCCAGGTCCAGTGGGGCTACACCTTC. Its translation is CSAQVQWGYTF.

V usage is TRBV15 and J usage is TRBJ1-1; D not resolved. Per the germline V gene, CDR1 is LNHNV and CDR2 is YYDKDF (reference sequence). Trimming cost V 5 bases and J 1 base, with 8 bases left between them. CDR3 length: 13 amino acids. The CDR3 sequence is CATSSRRNTEAFF. As DNA, the CDR3 is TGTGCCACCAGCTCGCGACGGAACACTGAAGCTTTCTTT.

J is TRBJ2-1 and V is TRBV18; possibly TRBD2 for D (6 bases). Germline values: CDR1 KGHSH, CDR2 LQKENI. CDR3 length: 16 residues. Trimming cost V 2 bases and J 0 bases, with 11 bases left between them. CDR3 bases: TGTGCCAGCTCACCAAGCGGGTCCTACTCCTACAATGAGCAGTTCTTC. This translates into CASSPSGSYSYNEQFF.

The chain recombines TRBV19 with TRBJ2-7; D is perhaps TRBD1 or TRBD2 (6 bases each). Trimming took 1 base from V and 3 from J, leaving 13 bases between them. The CDR3 length is 15 residues. Germline V lookup: CDR1 LNHDA, CDR2 SQIVND (reference sequence). CDR3 sequence reads: CASSIVGGQNYEQYF. The CDR3 DNA reads as TGTGCCAGTAGTATAGTCGGGGGACAAAACTACGAGCAGTACTTC.

The chain combines TRBV28 with TRBJ2-1, with 9 positions matching TRBD1. Germline V lookup: CDR1 MDHEN, CDR2 SYDVKM. With V trimmed by 1 base and J by 6 bases, 4 bases remained unmatched. The CDR3 sequence is 15 residues long. DNA for the CDR3: TGTGCCAGCAGTTTATACAGACAGGGGGTCAATGAGCAGTTCTTC. As protein: CASSLYRQGVNEQFF.

The rearrangement uses TRBV9 and TRBJ2-2; perhaps TRBD2 as D (5 bases). CDR3 size: 15 residues. Germline CDR1 SGDLS, CDR2 YYNGEE. V shed 3 bases and J shed 6 bases, with 15 bases lying between them. As DNA, the CDR3 is TGTGCCAGCAGCGCCCATCAACCCGGGGCCGGGGAGCTGTTTTTT. Its translation is CASSAHQPGAGELFF.

This chain uses TRBV18 with TRBJ2-5; 7 bases agree with TRBD1. V lost 3 bases to trimming and J lost 1 base; unmatched junction nucleotides: 5. Germline CDR1 is KGHSH and CDR2 is LQKENI. The CDR3 is 15 amino acids. In DNA, the CDR3 is TGTGCCAGCTCACCGAGAAGACAGGGCCAAGAGACCCAGTACTTC. It yields the protein CASSPRRQGQETQYF.

The chain uses TRBV16 and TRBJ1-5, with a tentative D call TRBD1 (6 bases). Germline V CDR1 and CDR2: KGHSY, FQNENV. V gave up 8 bases and J gave up 7 bases, with 15 bases separating them. This CDR3 comprises 13 residues. The CDR3 sequence is CASHRGGWQPQHF. CDR3 in DNA: TGTGCCAGCCACCGTGGGGGCTGGCAGCCCCAGCATTTT.

The chain carries TRBV6-6 and TRBJ2-2; D remains unclear. Germline V gives CDR1 MNHNY, CDR2 SVGAGI (reference sequence). Trimming removed 5 bases from V and 4 bases from J, with 5 bases in between. The CDR3 totals 12 residues. DNA for the CDR3: TGTGCCAGCAGTCCCCCCACCGGGGAGCTGTTTTTT. Translation: CASSPPTGELFF.

To note about this clone: Other DNA sequences within the sample encode an identical CDR3. The gene calls are TRBV5-1 and TRBJ2-5; maybe TRBD2 (6 bases). Germline loops: CDR1 SGHRS, CDR2 YFSETQ. This CDR3 comprises 13 residues. Deletions cut 0 bases from V and 5 bases from J, with 8 bases between. The CDR3 reads CASSLGAGETQYF. The CDR3 nucleotides read TGCGCCAGCAGCTTGGGGGCGGGGGAGACCCAGTACTTC.

The V and J genes are TRBV28 and TRBJ1-2, with TRBD1 matching over 7 bases. The CDR3 spans 15 residues. Germline V gives CDR1 MDHEN, CDR2 SYDVKM. The ends lost 5 bases at V and 2 bases at J; junction bases unmatched: 8. The CDR3 reads CASSGRGQENYGYTF. CDR3 nucleotides: TGTGCCAGCAGTGGTAGGGGGCAAGAAAACTATGGCTACACCTTC.

This chain uses TRBV5-1 with TRBJ2-2; D gene uncertain. The CDR3 consists of 14 residues. The V gene's germline CDR1 is SGHRS and CDR2 YFSETQ. The V end was cut by 7 bases, the J end by 0 bases, with 10 bases between. This CDR3 reads CASGRSANTGELFF. The CDR3 nucleotides read TGCGCCAGCGGTAGGAGTGCGAACACCGGGGAGCTGTTTTTT.

This chain uses TRBV19 with TRBJ1-4; maybe TRBD1 (5 bases). The germline CDR1 and CDR2 sequences are LNHDA and SQIVND (reference sequence). This CDR3 comprises 12 residues. Trimming left V 5 bases short and J 14 bases short, with 15 bases between. The CDR3 spells CASSGWRDDLFF. Written as DNA, the CDR3 is TGTGCCAGTAGTGGCTGGCGGGACGACCTGTTTTTT. Looking up the rest from reference TRBV19 and TRBJ1-4 gives the full variable domain: DGGITQSPKYLFRKEGQNVTLSCEQNLNHDAMYWYRQDPGQGLRLIYYSQIVNDFQKGDIAEGYSVSREKKESFPLTVTSAQKNPTAFYLCASSGWRDDLFFGSGTQLSVL.

This chain uses TRBV5-1 with TRBJ2-1; TRBD2 agrees at 7 bases. The germline gives CDR1 SGHRS, CDR2 YFSETQ. This CDR3 region has 15 residues. J was trimmed by 3 bases and V by 1 base; bases with no gene match: 4. In DNA form, the CDR3 reads TGCGCCAGCAGCTTGCTCCGGGAGGACTACAATGAGCAGTTCTTC. It is translated as CASSLLREDYNEQFF.

This clone was detected only once. V is TRBV30 and J is TRBJ2-7; a possible D gene is TRBD1 (6 bases). Germline assignment: CDR1 GTSNPN and CDR2 SVGIG (reference sequence). Between the trimmed V and J ends, which lost 2 bases and 2 bases, there was a span of 10 bases. The CDR3 extends over 13 amino acids. CDR3 sequence reads: CAWSRTVTYEQYF. The CDR3 DNA is TGTGCCTGGAGTCGGACAGTCACCTACGAGCAGTACTTC.

The chain links TRBV5-1 to TRBJ1-3, with D perhaps matching TRBD1 (6 bases). The CDR3 sequence is 14 residues long. The germline V and J ends were trimmed by 3 bases and 0 bases, with 7 bases remaining between them. Per the germline V gene, CDR1 is SGHRS and CDR2 is YFSETQ. CDR3 DNA: TGCGCCAGCAGCTGGGACACCTCTGGAAACACCATATATTTT. Protein: CASSWDTSGNTIYF.

The chain uses TRBV5-3 and TRBJ1-5; 9 bases agree with TRBD1. TRBV5-3 is assigned to the ORF class and has an uncertain function. J was trimmed by 3 bases and V by 4 bases; bases with no gene match: 5. The CDR3 is made up of 15 amino acids. CDR3 loop: CARSLQGAYNQPQHF. CDR3 in DNA: TGTGCCAGAAGCCTACAGGGGGCATACAATCAGCCCCAGCATTTT.

This chain links TRBV5-4 with TRBJ1-3; the D gene is possibly TRBD1 (5 bases). V lost 1 base, J lost 2 bases, and 10 bases lay in between. CDR3 size: 15 residues. Looked up from germline, CDR1 is SGHNT and CDR2 is YYREEE (reference sequence). CDR3 in amino acids: CASSLSTGPGNTIYF. The CDR3 bases are TGTGCCAGCAGCTTGAGTACAGGACCTGGAAACACCATATATTTT.

This sequence joins TRBV5-4 and TRBJ1-1, with 9 nucleotides matching TRBD1. Germline V gene sequence: CDR1 SGHNT, CDR2 YYREEE (reference sequence). The ends lost 4 bases at V and 5 bases at J; junction bases unmatched: 6. This CDR3 has 14 amino acids. This chain's CDR3 is CASSPGTGRTEAFF. Here the CDR3 DNA reads TGTGCCAGCAGCCCAGGGACAGGGCGGACTGAAGCTTTCTTT.

This chain links TRBV18 with TRBJ1-2, with D perhaps TRBD1 (6 bases). The CDR3 runs 14 residues. V lost 2 bases and J lost 8, with 15 bases in between. Germline V gene sequence: CDR1 KGHSH, CDR2 LQKENI. Here the CDR3 DNA reads TGTGCCAGCTCACCAGGTTCGGGGGGGCCCGGCTACACCTTC. It codes for CASSPGSGGPGYTF.

The chain employs TRBV11-2 and TRBJ2-6; 7 positions match TRBD1. CDR1 SGHAT and CDR2 FQNNGV come from the germline V gene. The CDR3 has 16 amino acids. V dropped 5 bases and J dropped 0; count of bases not matched to a gene: 4. CDR3 region: CASSGWDSSGANVLTF. The DNA for the CDR3 is TGTGCCAGCAGCGGATGGGACAGCTCTGGGGCCAACGTCCTGACTTTC.

V usage is TRBV5-1 and J usage is TRBJ2-5; D possibly matches TRBD1 or TRBD2 (5 bases each). CDR3 length: 14 residues. Germline V gene lookup returns CDR1 SGHRS and CDR2 YFSETQ. V shed 0 bases and J shed 5 bases, with 11 bases lying between them. CDR3 in DNA: TGCGCCAGCAGCTTGGAATGGGGGACGGAGACCCAGTACTTC. The encoded protein is CASSLEWGTETQYF.

The chain couples TRBV6-1 to TRBJ2-1, with 7 bases that match TRBD1. V lost 2 bases and J lost 3; bases outside the gene matches: 7. Germline loops: CDR1 MNHNS, CDR2 SASEGT. The CDR3 covers 16 residues. The DNA for the CDR3 is TGTGCCAGCAGTGAACCGGGACAGCCTAACTACAATGAGCAGTTCTTC. Translating gives CASSEPGQPNYNEQFF.

The chain is built from TRBV7-2 and TRBJ1-5; no reliable D call. Trimming took off 5 bases at V and 2 bases at J, with 10 bases between the two ends. The germline gives CDR1 SGHTA, CDR2 FQGNSA. The CDR3 runs to 14 residues. CDR3 DNA: TGTGCCAGCAGCGTGGGGTTCGGCAATCAGCCCCAGCATTTT. This translates into CASSVGFGNQPQHF.

This CDR3 is CASSRAWREDSYNEQFF. The DNA of the CDR3 is TGTGCCAGCAGCCGTGCCTGGCGGGAGGACTCCTACAATGAGCAGTTCTTC. The chain combines TRBV7-9 with TRBJ2-1; 8 positions match TRBD2. V shed 5 bases and J 0 bases; nucleotides not matched to a gene: 9. The CDR3 is made up of 17 amino acids. Looked up from germline, CDR1 is SEHNR and CDR2 is FQNEAQ (reference sequence).

V and J are TRBV5-8 and TRBJ2-7; the match to TRBD1 covers 9 bases. J gave up 2 bases and V 5 bases, and 8 bases lay outside the gene matches. The germline CDR1 and CDR2 sequences are SGHTS and YDEGEE. This CDR3 has 15 amino acids. CDR3 region: CASSYTGTGTYEQYF. CDR3 DNA sequence: TGTGCCAGCAGTTACACCGGGACAGGGACCTACGAGCAGTACTTC. Using reference TRBV5-8 and TRBJ2-7 for the parts outside the CDR3, the full variable domain is EAGVTQSPTHLIKTRGQQATLRCSPISGHTSVYWYQQALGLGLQFLLWYDEGEERNRGNFPPRFSGRQFPNYSSELNVNALELEDSALYLCASSYTGTGTYEQYFGPGTRLTVT.

The chain combines TRBV7-9 with TRBJ2-5, with D possibly matching TRBD1 (5 bases). Germline V gene lookup returns CDR1 SEHNR and CDR2 FQNEAQ (reference sequence). V lost 1 base and J lost 1, with 13 bases in between. The CDR3 covers 16 residues. For the CDR3, the DNA is TGTGCCAGCAGCTTAGAGTCGAGACAGACCCAAGAGACCCAGTACTTC. Translating gives CASSLESRQTQETQYF.